The source of this T cell receptor beta chain is a study of shared clonotypes between healthy human individuals. Study-wide findings and caveats: Generation of non-shared clonotypes was less probable than generation of clonotypes shared by all four donors.

As regards this clone: What it binds is not known.

Germline CDR1 is SGDLS and CDR2 is YYNGEE. V dropped 4 bases and J dropped 0 bases, with 14 bases sitting between them. The CDR3 extends over 15 amino acids. Genomic DNA of every subset was divided equally among multiple immunoSEQ plates. The assay was immunoSEQ multiplex PCR, and TCRdb's table has in-frame clones only and misses some. Here the sample spans some 2 million clones, 90% to 95% being singletons. The source of this sequence is a man aged 18-30 years in good health. This chain connects TRBV9 to TRBJ2-7; a possible D gene is TRBD2 (6 bases). The source material was naive CD4+ T cells sorted from blood. Subset in this sample: CD45RA+ positively selected. CDR3 bases: TGTGCCAGCAGCCCCCACGGGGAGGACTCCTACGAGCAGTACTTC. Translating it yields CASSPHGEDSYEQYF.